Shown below are 25 T cell receptor beta chains from a single sample sequenced in a study of OX40 agonist ivuxolimab in advanced cancers. Libraries were prepared by immunoSEQ multiplex PCR; TCRdb keeps only in-frame clonotypes and omits some of them. The repertoire includes about 75,000 clones, roughly 81% of them detected once, and under 20% sits in the top ten. The sample here was CD4+ or CD8+ T cells sorted from blood, taken in a trial of the OX40 agonist ivuxolimab. Receptor source: an adult with an advanced solid tumor such as melanoma, head and neck, liver or kidney cancer.

The rearrangement joins TRBV6-1 to TRBJ1-6; 7 bases line up with TRBD1. Germline V CDR1 and CDR2: MNHNS, SASEGT. The CDR3 covers 14 residues. V trimming: 5 bases; J trimming: 7 bases; junction bases outside the gene matches: 5. CDR3 loop: CASSRGQGNSPLHF. The CDR3 DNA reads as TGTGCCAGCAGTAGGGGGCAGGGGAATTCACCCCTCCACTTT.

This chain joins TRBV30 and TRBJ2-3; 7 bases fit TRBD2. The CDR3 contains 15 residues. In germline, CDR1 is GTSNPN, CDR2 SVGIG (reference sequence). Trimming at V came to 4 bases and at J to 0 bases, leaving 7 bases not matched to a gene. The CDR3 nucleotides read TGTGCCTGGACTAGCGGTACAACTAGCACAGATACGCAGTATTTT. Translation: CAWTSGTTSTDTQYF.

The chain combines TRBV19 with TRBJ2-6; 9 bases are a match to TRBD1. V lost 5 bases and J lost 0; bases outside the gene matches: 5. This CDR3 is 17 amino acids long. The V gene's germline CDR1 is LNHDA and CDR2 SQIVND (reference sequence). In DNA form, the CDR3 reads TGTGCCAGTAGTTCCTCGGGACAGGGCTCTGGGGCCAACGTCCTGACTTTC. Protein sequence: CASSSSGQGSGANVLTF. The variable domain in full, with the rest retrieved from reference TRBV19 and TRBJ2-6, is DGGITQSPKYLFRKEGQNVTLSCEQNLNHDAMYWYRQDPGQGLRLIYYSQIVNDFQKGDIAEGYSVSREKKESFPLTVTSAQKNPTAFYLCASSSSGQGSGANVLTFGAGSRLTVL.

The chain links TRBV10-1 to TRBJ2-3; 11 nucleotides agree with TRBD2. Germline-derived CDR1 and CDR2 are WNHNN and SYGVQD (reference sequence). V trimming: 2 bases; J trimming: 4 bases; junction bases outside the gene matches: 5. The CDR3 length is 16 residues. The CDR3 spells CASSELASGGPDTQYF. The CDR3 nucleotides are TGCGCCAGCAGTGAGCTAGCTAGCGGGGGGCCAGATACGCAGTATTTT.

The chain has TRBV28 and TRBJ2-7, with 7 bases matching TRBD1. The V and J ends lost 10 bases and 3 bases, in that order; junction bases with no gene match: 6. Germline V gives CDR1 MDHEN, CDR2 SYDVKM. This CDR3 comprises 12 residues. This CDR3 is CATRQGDYEQYF. CDR3 DNA: TGTGCCACCCGACAGGGTGACTACGAGCAGTACTTC.

J is TRBJ2-7 and V is TRBV6-1; D is undetermined. The CDR3 consists of 15 residues. Between the trimmed V and J ends, which lost 5 bases and 0 bases, there was a span of 14 bases. The germline CDR1 and CDR2 sequences are MNHNS and SASEGT. DNA of the CDR3: TGTGCCAGCAGTTCATCGTGGAGCTACTCCTACGAGCAGTACTTC. Translated: CASSSSWSYSYEQYF.

The table lists this clone with a count of one. The chain employs TRBV27 and TRBJ2-6; D is unresolved. CDR3 size: 19 residues. The V gene lost 0 bases and the J gene lost 0 bases, with 15 bases spanning the gap. CDR1 is MNHEY and CDR2 is SMNVEV in the germline V gene (reference sequence). CDR3 amino acids: CASSLSPGRCNSGANVLTF. CDR3 DNA sequence: TGTGCCAGCAGTTTATCCCCTGGCAGATGTAACTCTGGGGCCAACGTCCTGACTTTC.

Notes on this clone: Sequence at one end of the junction differs from germline and may be a read error. The chain joins TRBV7-7 to TRBJ2-3; D not certain. Germline V gene sequence: CDR1 SSHAT, CDR2 FNYEAQ (reference sequence). CDR3 length: 11 residues. As DNA, the CDR3 is TGTGCTAGCAGCTCCACAGATACGCAGTATTTT. Encoded protein: CASSSTDTQYF.

V gene TRBV6-1 combines with J gene TRBJ2-7, with 11 bases lining up with TRBD2. The germline CDR1 and CDR2 sequences are MNHNS and SASEGT. The V gene end was trimmed by 6 bases and the J gene end by 3 bases; junction bases not matched to a gene: 4. The length of the CDR3 is 14 residues. The DNA for the CDR3 is TGTGCCAGCAGCTCCGGACTAGCGGGCTACGAGCAGTACTTC. This gives the protein CASSSGLAGYEQYF.

The chain combines TRBV29-1 with TRBJ2-3, with 8 bases matching TRBD2. Germline CDR1 is SQVTM and CDR2 is ANQGSEA. CDR3 size: 13 residues. The junction had 9 bases not matched to a gene; V was cut back by 7 bases and J by 6 bases. The CDR3 DNA follows: TGCAGCGGGGGAGAAGCGGGAGTGGATACGCAGTATTTT. It yields the protein CSGGEAGVDTQYF.

A few counts support this clone. The CDR3 spells CARSLASTPGQLRETQYF. CDR3 DNA sequence: TGTGCCAGAAGCTTAGCCTCAACCCCGGGACAGCTAAGGGAGACCCAGTACTTC. The chain links TRBV7-5 to TRBJ2-5; TRBD1 is the table's D call and was not checked against the DNA. TRBV7-5 is designated a pseudogene. The CDR3 loop spans 18 amino acids.

The chain is built from TRBV11-2 and TRBJ1-5; D uncertain. The CDR3 runs to 15 residues. V was pared by 3 bases and J by 0 bases, with 9 bases between. Per germline, CDR1 SGHAT and CDR2 FQNNGV. The DNA for the CDR3 is TGTGCCAGCAGCTTCGGCCGGGATAGCAATCAGCCCCAGCATTTT. It specifies CASSFGRDSNQPQHF.

The V and J genes are TRBV2 and TRBJ1-2; 7 nucleotides align to TRBD1. The germline gives CDR1 SNHLY, CDR2 FYNNEI. The length of the CDR3 is 13 residues. J lost 0 bases, V lost 8 bases, and 3 bases had no gene match. This chain's CDR3 is CASRGGTNYGYTF. CDR3 nucleotide sequence: TGTGCCAGCCGAGGGGGCACTAACTATGGCTACACCTTC.

The rearrangement links TRBV6-1 to TRBJ2-7; 11 bases match TRBD1. With 6 bases clipped from V and 4 bases from J, the junction kept 5 bases outside the gene matches. CDR3 size: 14 residues. Germline V gene sequence: CDR1 MNHNS, CDR2 SASEGT. CDR3 sequence: CASSARDRGYEQYF. The CDR3 bases are TGTGCCAGCAGCGCACGGGACAGGGGGTACGAGCAGTACTTC.

V gene TRBV5-1 combines with J gene TRBJ1-2; TRBD1 matches at 8 bases. Germline CDR1 and CDR2: SGHRS and YFSETQ. CDR3 size: 14 residues. The V segment lost 0 bases and the J segment 2 bases; nucleotides outside the gene matches: 0. The CDR3 DNA is TGCGCCAGCAGCTTGGGGACAGGGAACTATGGCTACACCTTC. It encodes CASSLGTGNYGYTF. Filled out from reference TRBV5-1 and TRBJ1-2, the complete variable domain reads KAGVTQTPRYLIKTRGQQVTLSCSPISGHRSVSWYQQTPGQGLQFLFEYFSETQRNKGNFPGRFSGRQFSNSRSEMNVSTLELGDSALYLCASSLGTGNYGYTFGSGTRLTVV.

This chain uses TRBV6-5 with TRBJ2-3; 8 bases agree with TRBD2. The V segment lost 4 bases and the J segment 3 bases; nucleotides outside the gene matches: 9. There are 16 residues in the CDR3. Germline V gives CDR1 MNHEY, CDR2 SVGAGI. DNA for the CDR3: TGTGCCAGCAGTTCCTTCTACGGGACTAGAACAGATACGCAGTATTTT. Its protein is CASSSFYGTRTDTQYF.

J is TRBJ2-7 and V is TRBV6-1; D ambiguous. V was clipped by 8 bases and J by 0 bases, with 8 bases between them. Germline lookup yields CDR1 MNHNS and CDR2 SASEGT. The length of the CDR3 is 12 residues. The CDR3 protein is CASSASSYEQYF. As DNA, the CDR3 is TGTGCCAGCTCGGCTAGCTCCTACGAGCAGTACTTC.

The V gene is TRBV5-1, the J gene TRBJ1-1; no reliable D call. CDR1 is SGHRS, CDR2 YFSETQ, per germline. V lost 4 bases to trimming and J lost 5 bases, with 12 bases between them. This CDR3 contains 13 residues. CDR3: CASSREGRTEAFF. The DNA for the CDR3 is TGCGCCAGCAGCCGAGAGGGTCGGACTGAAGCTTTCTTT.

The V call is TRBV28, the J call TRBJ1-5, with D perhaps matching TRBD1 (6 bases). V was trimmed by 6 bases and J by 4 bases, leaving 13 bases between them. CDR1 MDHEN and CDR2 SYDVKM come from the germline V gene. This CDR3 region has 14 residues. Here the CDR3 reads CASSADSLNQPQHF. Written as DNA, the CDR3 is TGTGCCAGCAGCGCGGACAGTTTGAATCAGCCCCAGCATTTT.

V usage is TRBV5-4 and J usage is TRBJ2-3, with unresolved D. CDR3 length: 12 residues. CDR1 and CDR2 (germline): SGHNT, YYREEE (reference sequence). V lost 6 bases and J 2 bases, leaving 7 bases between the germline ends. The CDR3 is CASNGLTDTQYF. The DNA of the CDR3 is TGTGCCAGCAACGGCCTCACAGATACGCAGTATTTT.

The J gene is TRBJ1-2, the V gene TRBV19; 7 positions agree with TRBD1. J gave up 5 bases and V 1 base, and 7 bases lay outside the gene matches. The CDR3 sequence is 15 residues long. The germline V gene has CDR1 LNHDA and CDR2 SQIVND (reference sequence). Written as DNA, the CDR3 is TGTGCCAGTAGTATAGCTGGGGGACAGTCATATGGCTACACCTTC. It translates to CASSIAGGQSYGYTF. The whole variable domain, remainder taken from reference TRBV19 and TRBJ1-2, is DGGITQSPKYLFRKEGQNVTLSCEQNLNHDAMYWYRQDPGQGLRLIYYSQIVNDFQKGDIAEGYSVSREKKESFPLTVTSAQKNPTAFYLCASSIAGGQSYGYTFGSGTRLTVV.

The chain recombines TRBV6-5 with TRBJ1-5, with D uncertain. This CDR3 spans 14 amino acids. Germline V gives CDR1 MNHEY, CDR2 SVGAGI. Trimming took off 5 bases at V and 3 bases at J, with 11 bases between the two ends. The CDR3: CASSAAGYNQPQHF. The CDR3 coding sequence is TGTGCCAGCAGTGCCGCAGGCTACAATCAGCCCCAGCATTTT.

This chain uses TRBV18 with TRBJ1-3; maybe TRBD1 (6 bases). The CDR3 totals 15 residues. V lost 0 bases to trimming and J lost 2 bases, with 8 bases between them. Germline V gives CDR1 KGHSH, CDR2 LQKENI. This chain's CDR3 is CASSPPAGAGNTIYF. As DNA, the CDR3 is TGTGCCAGCTCACCACCGGCAGGGGCTGGAAACACCATATATTTT.

This clone is a singleton in its sample. The rearrangement links TRBV29-1 to TRBJ2-5, with 9 nucleotides matching TRBD2. CDR3 length: 14 amino acids. V lost 6 bases to trimming and J lost 9 bases; unmatched junction nucleotides: 14. The germline V gene has CDR1 SQVTM and CDR2 ANQGSEA. CDR3 sequence: CSVSWTSAREAQYF. Here the CDR3 DNA reads TGCAGCGTCAGCTGGACTAGCGCCAGGGAGGCCCAGTACTTC.

V and J are TRBV4-2 and TRBJ2-6; the D gene is possibly TRBD1 (6 bases). Germline lookup yields CDR1 LGHNA and CDR2 YNFKEQ. This CDR3 has 17 residues. Trimming pared 0 bases from V and 0 bases from J, leaving 9 bases between. CDR3 nucleotides: TGTGCCAGCAGCCAAGATACAGGGACCTCTGGGGCCAACGTCCTGACTTTC. Protein product: CASSQDTGTSGANVLTF.